This TCR beta chain is drawn from a study of shared clonotypes between healthy human individuals. As for this clone: Other DNA sequences of this sample code for an identical CDR3.

The run depth of the assay was deep. Genomic DNA of each subset was evenly split across several immunoSEQ plates. TCRdb's table, derived via immunoSEQ multiplex PCR, lists solely in-frame clones and lacks some. The sample yields around 2,000,000 clones, over 85% seen once. The CDR3 is made up of 14 amino acids. CDR1 and CDR2 from the germline V gene are LNHNV and YYDKDF (reference sequence). Trimming took off 0 bases at V and 4 bases at J, with 9 bases between the two ends. This chain uses TRBV15 with TRBJ1-2, with D unresolved. The specimen was naive CD4+ T cells sorted from blood. Noted subset: CD45RA+ positively selected. This clonotype originated in a man aged 18-30 years in good health. CDR3 sequence reads: CATSRDLGSYGYTF. The CDR3 DNA is TGTGCCACCAGCAGAGATCTAGGGTCCTATGGCTACACCTTC.